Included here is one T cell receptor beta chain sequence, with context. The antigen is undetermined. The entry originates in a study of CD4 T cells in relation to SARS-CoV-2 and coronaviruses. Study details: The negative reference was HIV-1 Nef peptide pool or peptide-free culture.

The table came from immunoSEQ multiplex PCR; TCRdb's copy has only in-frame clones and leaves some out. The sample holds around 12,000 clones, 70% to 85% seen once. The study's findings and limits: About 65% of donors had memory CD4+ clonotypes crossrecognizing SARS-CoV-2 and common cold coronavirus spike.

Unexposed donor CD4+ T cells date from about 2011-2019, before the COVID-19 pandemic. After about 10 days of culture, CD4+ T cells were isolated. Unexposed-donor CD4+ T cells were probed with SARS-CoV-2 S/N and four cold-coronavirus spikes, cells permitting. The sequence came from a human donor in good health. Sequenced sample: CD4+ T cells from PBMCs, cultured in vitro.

The CDR3 sequence is CASSLAGGVAKDYNEQFF. In DNA form, the CDR3 reads TGTGCCAGCAGCTTAGCGGGGGGGGTAGCCAAGGATTACAATGAGCAGTTCTTC. This sequence joins TRBV7-9 and TRBJ2-1, with TRBD2 identical over 7 bases. CDR3 length equals 18 residues. The J segment lost 4 bases and the V segment lost 0 bases, leaving 12 bases of the junction unmatched. Germline V gene data show CDR1 as SEHNR and CDR2 as FQNEAQ (reference sequence).